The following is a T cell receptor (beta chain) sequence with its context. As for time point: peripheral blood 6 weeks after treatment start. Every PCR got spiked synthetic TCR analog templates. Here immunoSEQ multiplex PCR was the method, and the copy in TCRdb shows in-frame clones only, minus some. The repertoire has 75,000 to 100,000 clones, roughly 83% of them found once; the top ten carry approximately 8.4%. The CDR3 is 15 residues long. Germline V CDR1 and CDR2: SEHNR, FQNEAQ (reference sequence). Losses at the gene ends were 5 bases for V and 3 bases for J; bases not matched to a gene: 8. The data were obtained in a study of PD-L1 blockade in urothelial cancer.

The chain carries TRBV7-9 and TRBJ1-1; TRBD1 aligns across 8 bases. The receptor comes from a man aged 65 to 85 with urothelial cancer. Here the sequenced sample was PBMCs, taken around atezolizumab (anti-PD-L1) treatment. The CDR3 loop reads CASSNPQGADTEAFF. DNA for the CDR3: TGTGCCAGCAGCAATCCGCAGGGGGCTGACACTGAAGCTTTCTTT.